This T cell receptor (beta chain) appears in the sequencing data of a study of a mutant IDH1 vaccine in newly diagnosed glioma. Clones were read by immunoSEQ multiplex PCR, and TCRdb kept only the in-frame ones, dropping some. The sample has just over 65,000 clones, about 80% seen once. As to time point: week 23, last vaccination. A single vaccine dose contained 300 ug of mutant IDH1 20-mer peptide, and topical imiquimod was used with it. This clone was seen just once. The antigen is undetermined. CDR3 length: 10 residues. CDR1 is SQVTM and CDR2 is ANQGSEA in the germline V gene. The V end was cut by 3 bases, the J end by 9 bases, with 7 bases between.

The input for sequencing was PBMCs, taken from a glioma patient whose treatment included an IDH1 peptide vaccine. V usage is TRBV29-1 and J usage is TRBJ2-3; D gene ambiguous. This sequence originates from a man between 18 and 35 years old with glioma. The CDR3 sequence is CSVDVETQYF. The CDR3 coding sequence is TGCAGCGTTGACGTGGAGACGCAGTATTTT.